What follows describes a single T cell receptor (beta chain). Its target is not known. The sample comes from a study of cytomegalovirus exposure and HLA in healthy donors. Study-wide results and limits: CMV antigen specificity was confirmed in vitro for three CMV-associated chains.

The CDR3 runs to 16 residues. J was trimmed by 12 bases and V by 5 bases; bases with no gene match: 17. From germline, CDR1 is MDHEN and CDR2 SYDVKM. The PCR was carried out with 60 Vbeta primers and 13 Jbeta primers. Profiled with immunoSEQ multiplex PCR; TCRdb holds only in-frame clones, not every one. The sample consists of 150,000 to 200,000 clones, roughly 75% of them appearing once. The source of this sequence is a woman between 35 and 50 years old in good health and CMV-seropositive. The chain carries TRBV28 and TRBJ2-1; TRBD1 matches at 9 bases. Specimen: PBMCs. CDR3 nucleotide sequence: TGTGCCAGCAGTACCGAGCGGACAGGGGCCACCTCAAGGCAGTTCTTC. Translated: CASSTERTGATSRQFF.